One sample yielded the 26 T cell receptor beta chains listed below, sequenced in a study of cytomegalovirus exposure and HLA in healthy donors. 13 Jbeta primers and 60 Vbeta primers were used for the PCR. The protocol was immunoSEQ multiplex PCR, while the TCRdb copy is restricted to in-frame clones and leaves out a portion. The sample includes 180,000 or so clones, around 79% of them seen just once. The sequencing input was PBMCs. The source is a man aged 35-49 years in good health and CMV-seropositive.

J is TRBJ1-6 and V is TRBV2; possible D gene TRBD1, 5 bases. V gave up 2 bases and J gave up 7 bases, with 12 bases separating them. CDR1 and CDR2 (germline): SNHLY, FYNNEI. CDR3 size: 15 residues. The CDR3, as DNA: TGTGCCAGCAGTGAATTTGGGGCCCCCAATTCACCCCTCCACTTT. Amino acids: CASSEFGAPNSPLHF.

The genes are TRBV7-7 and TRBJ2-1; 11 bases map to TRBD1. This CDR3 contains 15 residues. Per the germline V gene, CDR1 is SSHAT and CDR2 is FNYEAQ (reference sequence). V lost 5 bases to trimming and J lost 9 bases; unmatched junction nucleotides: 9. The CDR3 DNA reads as TGTGCCAGCAGCGTCGGGACAGGGGGGGAGATTGAGCAGTTCTTC. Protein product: CASSVGTGGEIEQFF.

CDR3 residues: CASSEGGGFSNQPQHF. The CDR3 nucleotides are TGTGCCAGCAGTGAAGGAGGCGGGTTTAGCAATCAGCCCCAGCATTTT. The rearrangement links TRBV6-1 to TRBJ1-5, with no clear D. The germline V gene has CDR1 MNHNS and CDR2 SASEGT. The CDR3 covers 16 residues. The V and J ends lost 1 base and 0 bases respectively, with 10 bases between them.

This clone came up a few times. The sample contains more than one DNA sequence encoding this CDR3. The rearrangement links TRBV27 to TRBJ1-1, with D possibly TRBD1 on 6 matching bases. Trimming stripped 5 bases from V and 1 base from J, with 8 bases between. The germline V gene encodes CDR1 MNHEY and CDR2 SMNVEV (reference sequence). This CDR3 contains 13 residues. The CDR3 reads CASSLQGNTEAFF. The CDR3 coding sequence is TGTGCCAGCAGTCTACAGGGGAACACTGAAGCTTTCTTT.

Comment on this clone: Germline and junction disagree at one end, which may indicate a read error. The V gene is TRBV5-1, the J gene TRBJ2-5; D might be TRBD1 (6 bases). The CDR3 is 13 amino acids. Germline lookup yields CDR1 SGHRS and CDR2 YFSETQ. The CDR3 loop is CVSSAGVGETQYF. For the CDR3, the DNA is TGCGTCAGCAGCGCAGGGGTGGGAGAGACCCAGTACTTC.

The CDR3 nucleotides are TGCGCCAGCAGCTTGGAGCTAAGCTACGAGCAGTACTTC. This encodes CASSLELSYEQYF. This chain joins TRBV5-1 and TRBJ2-7; no reliable D call. The CDR3 contains 13 residues. Deletions cut 0 bases from V and 3 bases from J, with 7 bases between. Per germline, CDR1 SGHRS and CDR2 YFSETQ.

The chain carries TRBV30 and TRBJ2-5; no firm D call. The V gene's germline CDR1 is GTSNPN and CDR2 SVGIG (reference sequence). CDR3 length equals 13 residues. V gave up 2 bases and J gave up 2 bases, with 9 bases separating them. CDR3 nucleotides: TGTGCCTGGAGTTTAAATATTCAAGAGACCCAGTACTTC. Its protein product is CAWSLNIQETQYF.

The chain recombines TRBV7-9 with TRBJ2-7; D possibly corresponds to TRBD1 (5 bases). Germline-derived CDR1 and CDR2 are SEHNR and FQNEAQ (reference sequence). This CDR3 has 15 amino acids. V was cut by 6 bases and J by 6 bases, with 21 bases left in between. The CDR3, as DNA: TGTGCCAGCAGTAAACTAACAGGCCCGATAAGCGAGCAGTACTTC. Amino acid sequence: CASSKLTGPISEQYF.

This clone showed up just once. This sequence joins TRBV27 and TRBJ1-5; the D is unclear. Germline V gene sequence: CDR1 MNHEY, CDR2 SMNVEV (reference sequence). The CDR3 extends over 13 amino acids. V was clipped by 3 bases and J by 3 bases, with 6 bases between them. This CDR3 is CASSFVVNQPQHF. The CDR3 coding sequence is TGTGCCAGCAGTTTTGTAGTCAATCAGCCCCAGCATTTT.

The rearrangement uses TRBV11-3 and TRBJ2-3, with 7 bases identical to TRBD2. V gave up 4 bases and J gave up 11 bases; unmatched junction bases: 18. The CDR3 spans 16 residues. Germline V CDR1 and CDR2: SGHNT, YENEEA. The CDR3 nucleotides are TGTGCCAGCAGCTCATCCATAACTTCAGCGGGGATGGAGCAGTATTTT. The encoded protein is CASSSSITSAGMEQYF.

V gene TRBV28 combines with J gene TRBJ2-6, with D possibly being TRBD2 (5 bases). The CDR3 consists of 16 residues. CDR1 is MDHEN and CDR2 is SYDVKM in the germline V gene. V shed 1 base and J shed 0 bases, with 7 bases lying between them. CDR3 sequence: CASSLSGYSGANVLTF. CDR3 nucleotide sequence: TGTGCCAGCAGTTTATCGGGGTACTCTGGGGCCAACGTCCTGACTTTC.

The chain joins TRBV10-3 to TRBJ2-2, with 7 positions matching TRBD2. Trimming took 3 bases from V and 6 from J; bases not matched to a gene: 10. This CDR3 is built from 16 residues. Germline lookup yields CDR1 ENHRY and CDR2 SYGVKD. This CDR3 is CAISEFGGGTAGELFF. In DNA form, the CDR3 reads TGTGCCATCAGTGAATTCGGGGGAGGGACGGCCGGGGAGCTGTTTTTT.

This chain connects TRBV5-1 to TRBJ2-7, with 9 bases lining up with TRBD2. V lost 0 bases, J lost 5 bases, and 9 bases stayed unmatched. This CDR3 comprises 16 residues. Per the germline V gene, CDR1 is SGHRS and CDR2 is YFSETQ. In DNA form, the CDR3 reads TGCGCCAGCAGCTTGGGGGGGGCTAGCGGGACCCACGAGCAGTACTTC. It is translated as CASSLGGASGTHEQYF.

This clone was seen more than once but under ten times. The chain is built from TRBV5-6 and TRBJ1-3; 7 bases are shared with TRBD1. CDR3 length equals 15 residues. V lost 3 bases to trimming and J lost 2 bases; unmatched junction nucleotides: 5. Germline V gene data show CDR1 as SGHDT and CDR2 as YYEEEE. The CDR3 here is CASSYTGAPGNTIYF. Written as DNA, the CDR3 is TGTGCCAGCAGCTACACAGGGGCCCCTGGAAACACCATATATTTT.

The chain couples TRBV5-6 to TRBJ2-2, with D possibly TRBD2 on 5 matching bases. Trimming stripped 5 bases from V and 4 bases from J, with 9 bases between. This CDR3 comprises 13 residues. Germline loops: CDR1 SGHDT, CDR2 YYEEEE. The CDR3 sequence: CASRLERTGELFF. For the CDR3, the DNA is TGTGCCAGCAGACTAGAGCGCACCGGGGAGCTGTTTTTT.

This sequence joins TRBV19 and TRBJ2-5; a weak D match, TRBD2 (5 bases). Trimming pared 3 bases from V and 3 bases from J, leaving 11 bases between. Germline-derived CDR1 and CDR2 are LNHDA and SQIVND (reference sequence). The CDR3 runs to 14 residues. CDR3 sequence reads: CASSIREGKETQYF. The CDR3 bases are TGTGCCAGTAGTATTCGTGAGGGAAAAGAGACCCAGTACTTC. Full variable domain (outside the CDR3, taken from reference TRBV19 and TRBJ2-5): DGGITQSPKYLFRKEGQNVTLSCEQNLNHDAMYWYRQDPGQGLRLIYYSQIVNDFQKGDIAEGYSVSREKKESFPLTVTSAQKNPTAFYLCASSIREGKETQYFGPGTRLLVL.

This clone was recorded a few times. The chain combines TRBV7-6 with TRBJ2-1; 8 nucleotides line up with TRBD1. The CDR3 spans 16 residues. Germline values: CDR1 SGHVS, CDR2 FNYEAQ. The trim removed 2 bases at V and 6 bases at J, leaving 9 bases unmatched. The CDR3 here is CASSLRTGLGPNEQFF. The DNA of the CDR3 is TGTGCCAGCAGCTTACGGACAGGGTTAGGGCCCAATGAGCAGTTCTTC.

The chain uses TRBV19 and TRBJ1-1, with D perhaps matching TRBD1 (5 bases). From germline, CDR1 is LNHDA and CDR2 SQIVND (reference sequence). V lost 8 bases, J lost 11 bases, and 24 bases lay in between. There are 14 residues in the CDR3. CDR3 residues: CASGSGQGPFGAFF. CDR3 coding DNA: TGTGCCAGTGGAAGTGGGCAGGGCCCCTTTGGGGCTTTCTTT.

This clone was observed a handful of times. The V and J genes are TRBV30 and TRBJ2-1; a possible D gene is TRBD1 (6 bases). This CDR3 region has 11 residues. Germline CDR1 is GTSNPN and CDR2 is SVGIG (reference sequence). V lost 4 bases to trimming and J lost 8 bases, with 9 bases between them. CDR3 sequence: CAWTWGHEQFF. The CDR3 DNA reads TGTGCCTGGACCTGGGGGCATGAGCAGTTCTTC.

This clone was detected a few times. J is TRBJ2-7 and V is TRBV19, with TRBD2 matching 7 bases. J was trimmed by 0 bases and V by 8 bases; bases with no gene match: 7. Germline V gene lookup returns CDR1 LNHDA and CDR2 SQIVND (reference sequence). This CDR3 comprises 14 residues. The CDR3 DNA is TGTGCCAGTGGGAGCGGGACGCGCTCCTACGAGCAGTACTTC. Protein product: CASGSGTRSYEQYF.

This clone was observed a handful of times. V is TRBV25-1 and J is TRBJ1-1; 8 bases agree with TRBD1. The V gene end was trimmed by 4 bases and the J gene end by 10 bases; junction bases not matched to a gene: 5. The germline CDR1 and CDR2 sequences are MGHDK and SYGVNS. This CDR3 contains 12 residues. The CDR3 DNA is TGTGCCAGCAGTGGGACAGGGTACGCAGCTTTCTTT. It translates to CASSGTGYAAFF.

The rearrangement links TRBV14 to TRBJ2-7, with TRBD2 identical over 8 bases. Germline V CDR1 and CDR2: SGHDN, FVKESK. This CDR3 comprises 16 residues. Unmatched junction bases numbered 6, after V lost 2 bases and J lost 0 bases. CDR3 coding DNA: TGTGCCAGCAGCCAACTGAGTAGCGGGATCTCCTACGAGCAGTACTTC. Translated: CASSQLSSGISYEQYF. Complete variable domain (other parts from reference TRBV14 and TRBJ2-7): EAGVTQFPSHSVIEKGQTVTLRCDPISGHDNLYWYRRVMGKEIKFLLHFVKESKQDESGMPNNRFLAERTGGTYSTLKVQPAELEDSGVYFCASSQLSSGISYEQYFGPGTRLTVT.

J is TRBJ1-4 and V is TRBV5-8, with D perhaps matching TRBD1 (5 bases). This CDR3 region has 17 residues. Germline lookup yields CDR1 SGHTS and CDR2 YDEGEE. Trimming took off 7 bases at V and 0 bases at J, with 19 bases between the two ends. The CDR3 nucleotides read TGTGCCAGCCGGACCGGACACGGAGCTGCAACTAATGAAAAACTGTTTTTT. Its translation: CASRTGHGAATNEKLFF.

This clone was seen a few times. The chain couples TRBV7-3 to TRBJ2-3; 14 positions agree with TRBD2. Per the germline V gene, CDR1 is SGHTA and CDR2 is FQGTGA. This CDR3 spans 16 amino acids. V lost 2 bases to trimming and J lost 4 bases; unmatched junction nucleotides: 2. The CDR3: CASSLGTSGRPDTQYF. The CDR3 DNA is TGTGCCAGCAGCTTAGGGACTAGCGGGAGACCAGATACGCAGTATTTT.

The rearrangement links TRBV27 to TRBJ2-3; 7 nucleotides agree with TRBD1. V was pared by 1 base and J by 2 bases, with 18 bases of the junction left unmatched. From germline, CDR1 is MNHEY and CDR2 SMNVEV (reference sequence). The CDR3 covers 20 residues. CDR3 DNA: TGTGCCAGCAGTTTATATACCCCCTGGGCGTCAGGGGGAAACACAGATACGCAGTATTTT. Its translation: CASSLYTPWASGGNTDTQYF.

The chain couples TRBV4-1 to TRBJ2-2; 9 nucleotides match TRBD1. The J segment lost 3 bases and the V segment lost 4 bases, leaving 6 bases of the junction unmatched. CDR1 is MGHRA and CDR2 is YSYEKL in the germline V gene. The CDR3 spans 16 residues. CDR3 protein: CASSRGQGSYTGELFF. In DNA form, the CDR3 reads TGCGCCAGCAGCCGGGGACAGGGAAGTTACACCGGGGAGCTGTTTTTT.